The T cell receptor (beta chain) described here comes from a study of blood T cell repertoires in COVID-19. Method: immunoSEQ multiplex PCR; TCRdb's copy keeps in-frame clones and lacks some. The data hold 200,000 to 300,000 clones, with 84% observed a single time. The receptor was isolated from a woman in her thirties or forties who had recovered from COVID-19. Sample: peripheral blood.

The CDR3 region has the DNA TGTGCCTGGAGTGTGGGGGGACAGCCCCAGCATTTT. Protein sequence: CAWSVGGQPQHF. The chain couples TRBV30 to TRBJ1-5; possible D gene TRBD1, 5 bases. The CDR3 covers 12 residues. Trimming removed 0 bases from V and 7 bases from J, with 7 bases in between. The germline V gene has CDR1 GTSNPN and CDR2 SVGIG (reference sequence).